This TCR beta chain appears in the sequencing data of a study of CD8 T cells in Susac syndrome (dated by TCRdb to about 2019). Some background on the complete study: Whether CD8+ T cell activation and differentiation in Susac syndrome was antigen driven was tested using repertoire sequencing.

CDR1 and CDR2 are drawn from the germline V gene (reference sequence): MNHEY, SMNVEV. From the cysteine through the phenylalanine, the CDR3 covers 15 amino acids. Just the 45-base CDR3 DNA is kept, in frame starting at base 1. V is cut by 6 bases and J by 4 bases, and the space between the germline ends is 19 bases. Beyond this particular receptor, the publication reports: The number of individuals in the TCR sequencing and HLA analysis was recognized as being relatively small.

This clonotype was recorded once. Its antigen has not been determined. The record has no base qualities; no much larger clone is one base away. A lone read gives weak evidence. RNA was extracted using the RNeasy kit, and roughly 0.5 to 1 microgram was reverse transcribed with random hexamers. The immunoSEQ multiplex PCR assay, which covers 54 Vbeta and 13 Jbeta segments, was used to amplify TCR beta CDR3 regions. PCR amplification bias was corrected using a synthetic template baseline for primer optimization and computational correction. The source study handled its data this way. Only productive sequences were kept, with reads annotated to V, D and J genes according to IMGT and analyzed in immunoSEQ Analyzer. Clonality was calculated as one minus the Shannon entropy normalized by log2 of the number of productive unique sequences. For each patient and control, public and private clones were evaluated within the 100 most prevalent clones. A clone was defined as Susac-specific if it was absent from the healthy and MS cohorts, from roughly 1,000 published viral clones and from other ImmuneACCESS disease sequences. TCRdb itself trimmed the public reads at Q25 with fastp, ran MiXCR and retained productive beta chains. All rows with the same CDR3 protein become a single entry with the most common DNA and genes. TCRdb assigned the V and J calls; the authors' analysis was not used. This sample has roughly 180,000 distinct CDR3 sequences in its table, and roughly 95% of those were observed once. Approximately 0.1% of the sample is held by the ten biggest clonotypes.

Peripheral blood CD8+ and CD4+ T cells from healthy donors, Susac syndrome patients and multiple sclerosis patients were profiled by high-throughput TCR beta sequencing. Healthy donors were included as age- and sex-matched controls. CD8+ TEMRA cells were enriched by FACS, while bulk CD8+ and CD4+ T cells were purified by magnetic negative isolation. Blood was drawn into EDTA tubes, processed within 24 hours, and PBMCs were isolated by density gradient centrifugation. PBMCs intended for TCR sequencing were frozen in liquid nitrogen and were later thawed in a 37 degrees C water bath. Purity of sorted or isolated CD4+, CD8+ and CD8+ TEMRA cells was at least 90%.

The chain links TRBV27 with TRBJ2-7; the D gene is perhaps TRBD2, on 6 matching bases. Material for sequencing was CD4+ T cells from PBMCs. This TCR came from a human donor in good health. The DNA sequence follows: TGTGCCAGCAGCACCCCCGTGGTGGGGGGTTACGAGCAGTACTTC. Its protein product is CASSTPVVGGYEQYF.